A selection of T cell receptor beta chains follows, all from one sample in a study of tumour-infiltrating T cells in Burkitt lymphoma. The protocol was immunoSEQ multiplex PCR, while the TCRdb copy is restricted to in-frame clones and leaves out a portion. The repertoire includes over 1,500 clones, approximately 39% of them detected once, and 2% to 3% sits in the top ten. Sequenced input: tumor tissue. The origin of the receptors is a human donor with Burkitt lymphoma. Each CDR3 is given with its conserved first and last residue. Each record gives: clone size, V gene, D gene, J gene, CDR3 DNA, CDR3 protein. The D gene is left open where the match is weak. Some rows mark clone size as missing; the rest say once, few, many or name a class of expanded clone.

>few|TRBV5-6|TRBD1|TRBJ1-2
TGTGCCAGCAGCTTGGGGTGGACAGGAGCTAACTATGGCTACACCTTC
CASSLGWTGANYGYTF
>few|TRBV7-2|.|TRBJ1-5
TGTGCCAGCAGCTTGGACATCAATCAGCCCCAGCATTTT
CASSLDINQPQHF
>.|TRBV5-1|TRBD2|TRBJ2-3
TGCGCCAGCAGCCAGGGACTAGCGGGGACGACAGATACGCAGTATTTT
CASSQGLAGTTDTQYF
>.|TRBV19|.|TRBJ1-2
TGTGCCAGTAGTATAGGAACCAGGGGATATGGCTACACCTTC
CASSIGTRGYGYTF
>.|TRBV28|.|TRBJ1-2
TGTGCCAGCAGTTTGATGGGCTATGGCTACACCTTC
CASSLMGYGYTF
>few|TRBV9|.|TRBJ2-3
TGTGCCAGCAGCGTCACGGCCTCGACCGCCTTCACAGATACGCAGTATTTT
CASSVTASTAFTDTQYF
>.|TRBV7-6|.|TRBJ2-1
TGTGCCAGCAGCCTAAACGACAATGAGCAGTTCTTC
CASSLNDNEQFF
>.|TRBV7-6|.|TRBJ2-7
TGTGCCAGCAGCTTAAAGGCAGGGACCTCCTACGAGCAGTACTTC
CASSLKAGTSYEQYF
>few|TRBV7-3|TRBD2|TRBJ2-1
TGTGCCAGCAGCTTAACCGCGGGGGGGCATAATGAGCAGTTCTTC
CASSLTAGGHNEQFF
>.|TRBV6-5|TRBD1|TRBJ1-1
TGTGCCAGCACCTGGCGTAGGGGGCTCTCACTTGAAGCTTTCTTT
CASTWRRGLSLEAFF
>.|TRBV28|.|TRBJ1-2
TGTGCCAGCAGTTTCAAAGGGTATGGCTACACCTTC
CASSFKGYGYTF
>.|TRBV10-1|.|TRBJ2-5
TGCGCCCTCCTCGGGCGGCTAGACCTCCAAGAGACCCAGTACTTC
CALLGRLDLQETQYF
>.|TRBV7-9|.|TRBJ1-1
TGTGCCACCGCCCCCAGGGTAATCACTGAAGCTTTCTTT
CATAPRVITEAFF
>few|TRBV5-4|.|TRBJ2-3
TGTGCCAGCAGCTTGGGAGGGTCCGTGGAGTTGCTTGATACGCAGTATTTT
CASSLGGSVELLDTQYF
>.|TRBV9|.|TRBJ1-1
TGTGCCAGCAGCGTAGGAGGGGACACTGAAGCTTTCTTT
CASSVGGDTEAFF
>.|TRBV28|.|TRBJ1-3
TGTGCCAGCAGTAGCCTGGGTCCCCCCGGGGGAAACACCATATATTTT
CASSSLGPPGGNTIYF
>.|TRBV13|TRBD2|TRBJ2-1
TGTGCCAGCAGATCCCGGGGGGGGTACAATGAGCAGTTCTTC
CASRSRGGYNEQFF
>few|TRBV5-1|.|TRBJ2-7
TGCGCCAGCAGCCCCCGGGACGGTCTGTGGGAGCAGTACTTC
CASSPRDGLWEQYF
>few|TRBV4-1|.|TRBJ2-1
TGCGCCAGCAGCCAAGAAGGGGCTAGCGAGGACAATGAGCAGTTCTTC
CASSQEGASEDNEQFF